The clone carrying this T cell receptor beta chain was seen ten or more times. Its matching antigen is unknown. The sample is drawn from a study of T-cell memory formation after mild COVID-19. Whole-study findings and limits: In second-wave clones peaking day 37, SARS-CoV-2 specificity remained unconfirmed.

Libraries for TCRalpha and TCRbeta carried sample barcodes and unique molecular identifiers via 5'RACE. Each CDR3 protein is one row after TCRdb ran MiXCR on the 5' RACE reads. The data hold over 300,000 distinct CDR3 sequences, with 20% to 25% observed a single time. CDR1 and CDR2 from the germline V gene are SGHDT and YYEEEE. The CDR3 is made up of 13 amino acids. J gave up 8 bases and V 1 base, and 3 bases lay outside the gene matches. The chain joins TRBV5-6 to TRBJ2-1, with 7 bases lining up with TRBD2. Sequencing was performed on PBMCs or a T cell subset sorted from them (not recorded which). The sequence was obtained from a man younger than 30 who had mild COVID-19 (a few samples of this study predate the infection). Cell type and time point are not known. DNA of the CDR3: TGTGCCAGCAGCTTGATACGGGGGGATGAGCAGTTCTTC. This encodes CASSLIRGDEQFF.